What follows are 10 T cell receptor beta chains derived from one specimen sequenced in a study of shared clonotypes between healthy human individuals. The assay was immunoSEQ multiplex PCR, and TCRdb's table has in-frame clones only and misses some. The table shows about 2.3 million clones, with over 85% occurring only once. Material for sequencing was naive CD4+ T cells from PBMCs. The subset here: CD45RA+ positively selected. These receptors originate from a man aged 18 to 35 in good health. Some clones in this sample may be carry-over from other donors' samples.

The rearrangement uses TRBV11-2 and TRBJ2-5; a weak D match, TRBD2 (5 bases). Germline V gene sequence: CDR1 SGHAT, CDR2 FQNNGV. V shed 3 bases and J shed 2 bases, with 10 bases lying between them. There are 14 residues in the CDR3. The CDR3 is CASSFPGFQETQYF. In DNA, the CDR3 is TGTGCCAGCAGCTTTCCGGGATTTCAAGAGACCCAGTACTTC.

This clone was detected only a few times. V and J are TRBV6-5 and TRBJ1-2, with a possible D match to TRBD1 (6 bases). Trimming shortened V by 6 bases and J by 5 bases, and 13 bases separated the two germline ends. The CDR3 has 13 residues. Germline assignment: CDR1 MNHEY and CDR2 SVGAGI. The chain's CDR3 is CASSPRQAYGYTF. CDR3 bases: TGTGCCAGCAGCCCAAGACAGGCTTATGGCTACACCTTC.

This chain links TRBV6-9 with TRBJ1-5; 10 bases agree with TRBD1. Germline V lookup: CDR1 MNHGY, CDR2 SVAAGI. The CDR3 runs 17 residues. The ends lost 8 bases at V and 6 bases at J; junction bases unmatched: 16. This CDR3 reads CASLGPGTGDDGQPQHF. The DNA of the CDR3 is TGTGCCAGCTTGGGGCCGGGGACAGGGGATGATGGTCAGCCCCAGCATTTT.

The chain carries TRBV11-2 and TRBJ2-6, with D perhaps TRBD1 (5 bases). CDR3 length equals 13 residues. Trimming removed 0 bases at V and 18 bases at J, with 15 bases between. The germline gives CDR1 SGHAT, CDR2 FQNNGV. This CDR3 reads CASSLDIQAPQTF. The CDR3 nucleotides are TGTGCCAGCAGCTTAGATATACAGGCGCCCCAGACTTTC.

The chain uses TRBV27 and TRBJ2-6; no clear D gene. V lost 3 bases and J lost 0, with 18 bases in between. Germline CDR1 and CDR2: MNHEY and SMNVEV (reference sequence). This CDR3 comprises 19 residues. DNA of the CDR3: TGTGCCAGCAGTTTGACTCCGACCCACCTCGGCTCTGGGGCCAACGTCCTGACTTTC. Its protein product is CASSLTPTHLGSGANVLTF.

This rearrangement joins TRBV11-2 to TRBJ2-1; 8 bases line up with TRBD2. The CDR3 contains 14 residues. V gave up 3 bases and J gave up 6 bases; unmatched junction bases: 4. The germline gives CDR1 SGHAT, CDR2 FQNNGV. CDR3 coding DNA: TGTGCCAGCAGCTTGGGGACTAGTGCCAATGAGCAGTTCTTC. It is translated as CASSLGTSANEQFF.

The V call is TRBV5-4, the J call TRBJ1-2, with D tentatively TRBD1 (6 bases). Trimming took 3 bases from V and 5 from J, leaving 20 bases between them. This CDR3 comprises 16 residues. Germline CDR1 reads SGHNT; CDR2 reads YYREEE (reference sequence). The CDR3 nucleotides read TGTGCCAGCAGCTCGGGAAGCGGACAGAAATCTTATGGCTACACCTTC. This codes for CASSSGSGQKSYGYTF.

This clone came up once. V usage is TRBV29-1 and J usage is TRBJ2-5; 7 bases are a match to TRBD1. CDR1 is SQVTM and CDR2 is ANQGSEA in the germline V gene. CDR3 size: 13 residues. The CDR3 bases are TGCAGTGCTCAAGAAGGGGGCCGGGAGACCCAGTACTTC. Encoded protein: CSAQEGGRETQYF.

With respect to this clone: Other DNA sequences from this sample encode an identical CDR3 as well. In DNA form, the CDR3 reads TGCGCCAGCAGCTTGGAAGTTGGCAGCTCCTACGAGCAGTACTTC. It specifies CASSLEVGSSYEQYF. The rearrangement links TRBV5-1 to TRBJ2-7, with no clear D. V was clipped by 0 bases and J by 0 bases, with 10 bases between them. The CDR3 spans 15 residues. Per germline, CDR1 SGHRS and CDR2 YFSETQ.

The chain joins TRBV27 to TRBJ2-7; 12 positions agree with TRBD2. Trimming cost V 4 bases and J 4 bases; bases outside gene matches: 8. This CDR3 region has 16 residues. Germline V gene data show CDR1 as MNHEY and CDR2 as SMNVEV (reference sequence). The CDR3 region is CASSSPSGRGFYEQYF. In DNA, the CDR3 is TGTGCCAGCAGTTCCCCTAGCGGGAGGGGATTTTACGAGCAGTACTTC.